This T cell receptor beta chain came from a study of shared clonotypes between healthy human individuals. Every subset had its genomic DNA shared out evenly among several immunoSEQ plates. The repertoire was sequenced with immunoSEQ multiplex PCR; TCRdb's copy has only in-frame clones and lacks some. The data contain over a million clones, 96% of them seen just once; the ten biggest clones take up over 1%. V was shortened by 1 base and J by 4 bases, with 9 bases between the two germline ends. Germline V CDR1 and CDR2: SGHVS, FQNEAQ. This CDR3 has 14 amino acids. Study results and caveats: Sharing across four donors was highest in naive CD4 (around 5%) and lowest in memory CD8 (0.4%). How much donors shared clonotypes was expected to be affected by sequencing depth.

The donor cohort consisted entirely of Caucasian adults residing in Nashville, Tennessee. A word on this clone: Antigen specificity is unknown.

The sequencing sample was made of naive CD4+ T cells sorted from blood. Noted subset: CD45RA+ positively selected. This rearrangement joins TRBV7-8 to TRBJ2-3, with a possible D match to TRBD1 (5 bases). The source of this sequence is a man younger than 45 in good health. CDR3 DNA sequence: TGTGCCAGCAGCTTAGAAGGGGCGGCAGATACGCAGTATTTT. Translation gives CASSLEGAADTQYF.